The rows below give T cell receptor beta chains drawn from one sample of a study of OX40 agonist ivuxolimab in advanced cancers. Generated by immunoSEQ multiplex PCR, the TCRdb table keeps only in-frame clones and is missing some. This table holds more than 80,000 clones, about 83% found once. The input for sequencing was CD4+ or CD8+ T cells sorted from blood, taken in a trial of the OX40 agonist ivuxolimab. Receptors were obtained from an adult with an advanced solid tumor such as melanoma, head and neck, liver or kidney cancer. Both conserved end residues are part of each CDR3. Fields, in order: V gene, J gene, CDR3 length, clone size, D gene, CDR3 protein, CDR3 DNA. The D gene is left open where the match is weak. Rows may omit the clone size; those that give it use once, few, many or a size class.

TRBV9,TRBJ2-1,15,-,TRBD1,CASSVLGTDGHEQFF,TGTGCCAGCAGCGTGCTCGGGACAGATGGGCATGAGCAGTTCTTC
TRBV9,TRBJ2-7,11,-,-,CASSVGFEQYF,TGTGCCAGCAGCGTAGGTTTCGAGCAGTACTTC
TRBV6-1,TRBJ2-7,18,-,TRBD2,CASSEAPSGRASSYEQYF,TGTGCCAGCAGTGAAGCGCCTAGCGGGAGGGCATCTTCCTACGAGCAGTACTTC
TRBV7-8,TRBJ1-2,15,-,TRBD1,CASSLADRDRYGYTF,TGTGCCAGCAGCTTAGCGGACCGGGACAGGTATGGCTACACCTTC
TRBV18,TRBJ1-3,17,-,-,CASSPPRGDSSGNTIYF,TGTGCCAGCTCACCACCGAGGGGGGATAGCTCTGGAAACACCATATATTTT
TRBV7-2,TRBJ2-7,14,-,-,CASSLAARFYEQYF,TGTGCCAGCAGCTTAGCGGCCAGGTTCTACGAGCAGTACTTC
TRBV19,TRBJ1-1,14,-,-,CASMRFTPDTEAFF,TGTGCCAGTATGCGGTTCACGCCGGACACTGAAGCTTTCTTT
TRBV5-1,TRBJ2-2,14,-,-,CASSLDQETGELFF,TGCGCCAGCAGCTTGGACCAGGAGACCGGGGAGCTGTTTTTT
TRBV5-1,TRBJ2-1,17,-,TRBD2,CASSPGFIAGFYNEQFF,TGCGCCAGCAGCCCCGGGTTCATAGCGGGCTTCTACAATGAGCAGTTCTTC
TRBV10-2,TRBJ1-2,14,-,TRBD1,CASSEFDRAGGYTF,TGCGCCAGCAGTGAGTTTGACAGGGCGGGTGGCTACACCTTC
TRBV11-3,TRBJ2-1,14,-,TRBD2,CASSIAGPGGEQFF,TGTGCCAGCAGCATAGCGGGCCCCGGGGGTGAGCAGTTCTTC
TRBV6-5,TRBJ2-1,14,-,-,CASSYRPGGNEQFF,TGTGCCAGCAGTTACAGGCCGGGTGGGAATGAGCAGTTCTTC
TRBV11-2,TRBJ1-1,15,-,TRBD1,CASSLIRGGNTEAFF,TGTGCCAGCAGCTTGATCAGGGGGGGGAACACTGAAGCTTTCTTT
TRBV2,TRBJ2-1,14,-,TRBD2,CASSEFSGGAAQFF,TGTGCCAGCAGTGAGTTTAGCGGGGGGGCGGCGCAGTTCTTC
TRBV18,TRBJ2-1,16,-,-,CASSPTQGNSYNEQFF,TGTGCCAGCTCACCGACTCAGGGCAACTCCTACAATGAGCAGTTCTTC
TRBV6-5,TRBJ1-5,13,-,-,CASSFGGNQPQHF,TGTGCCAGCAGTTTCGGTGGCAATCAGCCCCAGCATTTT
TRBV5-5,TRBJ2-1,14,-,TRBD1,CASSTGTGNNEQFF,TGTGCCAGCAGCACCGGGACAGGGAACAATGAGCAGTTCTTC
TRBV14,TRBJ2-3,13,-,-,CASRLAAADTQYF,TGTGCCAGCAGACTGGCCGCCGCAGATACGCAGTATTTT
TRBV30,TRBJ1-5,13,-,-,CAWSVGSEQPQHF,TGTGCCTGGAGTGTAGGAAGCGAACAGCCCCAGCATTTT
TRBV5-1,TRBJ1-3,15,-,-,CASSSTERPGNTIYF,TGCGCCAGCAGCTCCACGGAGAGGCCTGGAAACACCATATATTTT
TRBV7-8,TRBJ2-3,17,-,TRBD2,CASSLFGGAEGTDTQYF,TGTGCCAGCAGCTTATTCGGGGGGGCTGAAGGCACAGATACGCAGTATTTT
TRBV29-1,TRBJ2-7,15,-,-,CSVGVGGGGVREQYF,TGCAGCGTTGGGGTTGGCGGGGGCGGAGTTCGCGAGCAGTACTTC
TRBV7-9,TRBJ2-5,16,-,-,CASSSYRGMRGETQYF,TGTGCCAGCAGCTCCTATAGGGGGATGAGGGGAGAGACCCAGTACTTC
TRBV14,TRBJ2-3,14,-,-,CASSARDRTDTQYF,TGTGCCAGCAGCGCCCGAGACAGGACCGATACGCAGTATTTT
TRBV19,TRBJ1-2,14,-,TRBD1,CASTDRTGYYGYTF,TGTGCCAGTACCGATAGGACAGGGTACTATGGCTACACCTTC
TRBV10-3,TRBJ2-1,13,-,TRBD2,CATSGGGHNEQFF,TGTGCCACTTCCGGGGGGGGGCACAATGAGCAGTTCTTC
TRBV9,TRBJ2-5,15,-,TRBD1,CASSAYRDSQETQYF,TGTGCCAGCAGCGCTTACCGGGACAGCCAAGAGACCCAGTACTTC
TRBV5-6,TRBJ2-2,13,-,-,CASSSFNGGELFF,TGTGCCAGCAGCTCTTTCAACGGCGGGGAGCTGTTTTTT
TRBV15,TRBJ2-3,16,-,TRBD2,CATSRVSSGRPDTQYF,TGTGCCACCAGCAGAGTTTCTAGCGGGAGACCAGATACGCAGTATTTT
TRBV19,TRBJ2-7,16,medium-sized,TRBD2,CASSITPAGGSYEQYF,TGTGCCAGTAGTATAACTCCAGCGGGAGGCTCCTACGAGCAGTACTTC
TRBV5-4,TRBJ2-7,15,-,TRBD1,CASSFGGQGTYEQYF,TGTGCCAGCAGCTTTGGGGGACAGGGTACTTACGAGCAGTACTTC